The clone carrying this TCR beta chain was seen a few times. The length of the CDR3 is 16 residues. Trimming stripped 5 bases from V and 1 base from J, with 14 bases between. Germline CDR1 reads SGHVS; CDR2 reads FQNEAQ. The sample comes from a study of blood T cells in healthy people across ages. Then a second PCR, running roughly 6 to 11 cycles, was carried out with a sample-barcoded 5' primer and a J-beta primer mix. Individual samples furnished no less than 2.5 million CDR3-containing paired-end reads apiece. TCRdb used MiXCR to reprocess the 5' RACE reads, holding one entry per CDR3 protein. The sample contains 890,000 or so distinct CDR3 sequences, approximately 59% of which appear only once.

This clonotype originated in a man under 40 in good health. The specimen was blood. The V gene is TRBV7-8, the J gene TRBJ2-2; the D gene is possibly TRBD1 (6 bases). The CDR3 DNA follows: TGTGCCAGCAGCCTAGGACAGACCGTGAACACCGGGGAGCTGTTTTTT. Its protein product is CASSLGQTVNTGELFF. Supplemented by reference TRBV7-8 and TRBJ2-2, the full variable domain reads GAGVSQSPRYKVAKRGQDVALRCDPISGHVSLFWYQQALGQGPEFLTYFQNEAQLDKSGLPSDRFFAERPEGSVSTLKIQRTQQEDSAVYLCASSLGQTVNTGELFFGEGSRLTVL.